These 31 T cell receptor beta chains were sequenced from one sample in a study of monozygotic twins with inflammatory bowel disease. TCRdb re-called the 5' RACE reads and gives one entry per CDR3 protein, without DNA. This sample's table reports 150,000 or so distinct CDR3 sequences. The sample comprised blood. The receptors were sampled from a human donor with ulcerative colitis or Crohn's disease, or a healthy co-twin of an affected twin (not recorded which).

The gene calls are TRBV14 and TRBJ2-7; without DNA, the TCRdb call of TRBD2 cannot be checked. Germline assignment: CDR1 SGHDN and CDR2 FVKESK. The CDR3 runs 18 residues. This CDR3 reads CASSQVPDWREAHSEQYF.

The chain uses TRBV20-1 and TRBJ2-7; lacking DNA, the TRBD2 call made by TCRdb goes unchecked. This CDR3 is built from 15 residues. Germline V lookup: CDR1 DFQATT, CDR2 SNEGSKA (reference sequence). The CDR3: CSAKGLAGGPYEQYF.

The V and J genes are TRBV5-1 and TRBJ1-1. The length of the CDR3 is 15 residues. Germline V lookup: CDR1 SGHRS, CDR2 YFSETQ. The CDR3 sequence is CASSLAIHLNTEAFF.

The chain combines TRBV20-1 with TRBJ2-7; TCRdb names TRBD2, which stays unverified in the absence of DNA. Germline CDR1 and CDR2: DFQATT and SNEGSKA (reference sequence). The CDR3 is 15 amino acids. The chain's CDR3 is CSASGAGGPLGEQYF.

The V and J genes are TRBV3-1 and TRBJ1-6. Germline CDR1 reads LGHDT; CDR2 reads YNNKEL (reference sequence). The CDR3 extends over 13 amino acids. This CDR3 reads CASSQNGNSPLHF. Supplemented by reference TRBV3-1 and TRBJ1-6, the full variable domain reads DTAVSQTPKYLVTQMGNDKSIKCEQNLGHDTMYWYKQDSKKFLKIMFSYNNKELIINETVPNRFSPKSPDKAHLNLHINSLELGDSAVYFCASSQNGNSPLHFGNGTRLTVT.

This chain links TRBV1 with TRBJ2-7; TCRdb's assignment of TRBD2 cannot be checked, as there is no DNA. TRBV1 is listed as a pseudogene. The CDR3 runs to 19 residues. The CDR3 is CTSSLGDLADIFIPYEQYF.

The chain combines TRBV29-1 with TRBJ1-2; with no DNA, the TCRdb D assignment of TRBD1 cannot be verified. This CDR3 region has 13 residues. Germline V gives CDR1 SQVTM, CDR2 ANQGSEA. This CDR3 is CSVGPGSNYGYTF.

The V call is TRBV29-1, the J call TRBJ2-1; TCRdb returns TRBD2, unconfirmable since there is no DNA. This CDR3 comprises 13 residues. CDR1 SQVTM and CDR2 ANQGSEA come from the germline V gene. The CDR3: CSARLEGGYEQFF.

The chain has TRBV6-1 and TRBJ2-7; checking the TCRdb D call of TRBD1 is not possible without DNA. The germline CDR1 and CDR2 sequences are MNHNS and SASEGT. The CDR3 is made up of 15 amino acids. This chain's CDR3 is CASSIPGQAVNEQYF.

J is TRBJ2-1 and V is TRBV6-1; lacking DNA, the TRBD2 call made by TCRdb goes unchecked. Germline CDR1 and CDR2: MNHNS and SASEGT. CDR3 size: 16 residues. The CDR3 loop is CASTTLRSGPNNEQFF.

The chain is built from TRBV6-5 and TRBJ1-1; TCRdb picks TRBD1, but there is no DNA to check that call. CDR1 is MNHEY and CDR2 is SVGAGI in the germline V gene. The CDR3 runs to 13 residues. The CDR3 loop is CASRGQGISEAFF.

The chain combines TRBV6-5 with TRBJ1-1. This CDR3 has 11 residues. The germline V gene encodes CDR1 MNHEY and CDR2 SVGAGI. CDR3 sequence: CASIDGYEAFF.

This chain joins TRBV6-1 and TRBJ2-7. From germline, CDR1 is MNHNS and CDR2 SASEGT. The CDR3 totals 15 residues. CDR3 region: CASRELIGDSYEQYF.

The genes are TRBV20-1 and TRBJ1-1. The CDR3 has 13 amino acids. Looked up from germline, CDR1 is DFQATT and CDR2 is SNEGSKA (reference sequence). The CDR3 protein is CSASSINRNEAFF.

This sequence joins TRBV6-1 and TRBJ1-1. Germline V CDR1 and CDR2: MNHNS, SASEGT. The CDR3 has 16 residues. The CDR3 sequence: CASSLGTSLRRTEAFF.

The rearrangement uses TRBV10-1 and TRBJ1-5; the D call of TRBD1 rests on TCRdb alone, since no DNA is present to check it. The length of the CDR3 is 13 residues. Germline values: CDR1 WNHNN, CDR2 SYGVQD (reference sequence). This chain's CDR3 is CARRRGCNQPQHF.

The chain combines TRBV2 with TRBJ1-1; the D call of TRBD1 rests on TCRdb alone, since no DNA is present to check it. Germline V CDR1 and CDR2: SNHLY, FYNNEI. This CDR3 has 15 residues. This CDR3 is CASRAYTGSTSEAFF. Drawing the rest from reference TRBV2 and TRBJ1-1, the complete variable domain is EPEVTQTPSHQVTQMGQEVILRCVPISNHLYFYWYRQILGQKVEFLVSFYNNEISEKSEIFDDQFSVERPDGSNFTLKIRSTKLEDSAMYFCASRAYTGSTSEAFFGQGTRLTVV.

V gene TRBV19 combines with J gene TRBJ2-2; TCRdb designates TRBD1, a call that cannot be tested without DNA. This CDR3 contains 15 residues. Germline assignment: CDR1 LNHDA and CDR2 SQIVND (reference sequence). This CDR3 reads CASMRSGSATGELFF.

Here the CDR3 reads CASSSTLYNSPLHF. The chain is built from TRBV27 and TRBJ1-6. CDR1 is MNHEY, CDR2 SMNVEV, per germline (reference sequence). This CDR3 has 14 amino acids.

The chain carries TRBV10-3 and TRBJ2-3. The CDR3 is made up of 15 amino acids. Germline assignment: CDR1 ENHRY and CDR2 SYGVKD. The chain's CDR3 is CAISENLGLADTQYF.

The rearrangement uses TRBV5-5 and TRBJ2-7; the D gene TCRdb calls, TRBD1, cannot be checked with no DNA. The CDR3 contains 14 residues. From germline, CDR1 is SGHKS and CDR2 YYEKEE (reference sequence). The CDR3 spells CASSLLLGGFEQYF.

The V call is TRBV20-1, the J call TRBJ1-2. The CDR3 covers 12 residues. Germline V gene lookup returns CDR1 DFQATT and CDR2 SNEGSKA (reference sequence). The chain's CDR3 is CSSAEASYGYTF.

V is TRBV30 and J is TRBJ2-7; TCRdb's D gene call, TRBD1, goes unchecked for lack of DNA. Germline V gene sequence: CDR1 GTSNPN, CDR2 SVGIG (reference sequence). CDR3 length equals 13 residues. This CDR3 is CAWKEDRVGEQYF.

The chain is built from TRBV14 and TRBJ2-2; TCRdb lists TRBD1, though no DNA is available to test this call. Germline CDR1 SGHDN, CDR2 FVKESK. The CDR3 has 12 amino acids. The CDR3 spells CASSQRTGGLFF.

V gene TRBV7-3 combines with J gene TRBJ2-1; TCRdb names TRBD2, which stays unverified in the absence of DNA. In germline, CDR1 is SGHTA, CDR2 FQGTGA. This CDR3 is 19 amino acids long. The CDR3 protein is CASSAAGLAGGPMTNEQFF.

The chain couples TRBV4-1 to TRBJ2-7; the TCRdb D gene call, TRBD2, has no DNA to confirm it. In germline, CDR1 is MGHRA, CDR2 YSYEKL. There are 17 residues in the CDR3. CDR3 protein: CASSQELLGTRSYEQYF.

The genes are TRBV7-9 and TRBJ1-1; TCRdb gives TRBD1 as the D gene, but with no DNA this cannot be confirmed. This CDR3 has 14 residues. The germline gives CDR1 SEHNR, CDR2 FQNEAQ (reference sequence). This CDR3 is CASSARQLNTEAFF.

The chain couples TRBV7-9 to TRBJ2-5; TCRdb outputs TRBD1, but without DNA this stays unchecked. Germline assignment: CDR1 SEHNR and CDR2 FQNEAQ (reference sequence). The CDR3 has 14 residues. This CDR3 is CASSLVGGLETQYF.

CDR3 in amino acids: CASSLGTSDEQFF. The V gene is TRBV9, the J gene TRBJ2-1; TCRdb's assignment of TRBD2 cannot be checked, as there is no DNA. The CDR3 runs to 13 residues. CDR1 SGDLS and CDR2 YYNGEE come from the germline V gene.

V gene TRBV12-3 or TRBV12-4 combines with J gene TRBJ1-1. The CDR3 is 13 residues long. The CDR3: CASSRLMNTEAFF.

This chain connects TRBV24-1 to TRBJ2-5; the TCRdb D gene call, TRBD2, has no DNA to confirm it. CDR1 is KGHDR and CDR2 is SFDVKD in the germline V gene. The length of the CDR3 is 16 residues. The CDR3 is CAIAKRAPENQETQYF.